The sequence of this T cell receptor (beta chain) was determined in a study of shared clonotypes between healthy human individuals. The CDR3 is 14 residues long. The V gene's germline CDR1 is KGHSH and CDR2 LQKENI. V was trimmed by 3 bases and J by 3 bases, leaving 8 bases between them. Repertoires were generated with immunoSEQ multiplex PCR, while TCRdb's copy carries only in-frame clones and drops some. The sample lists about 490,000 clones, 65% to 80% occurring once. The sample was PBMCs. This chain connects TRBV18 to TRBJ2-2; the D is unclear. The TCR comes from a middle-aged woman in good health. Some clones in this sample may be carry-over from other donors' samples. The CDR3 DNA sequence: TGTGCCAGCTCACCGATGACATACACCGGGGAGCTGTTTTTT. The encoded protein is CASSPMTYTGELFF.